This TCR beta chain stems from a study of T-cell memory formation after mild COVID-19. The study's findings and limits: Memory cells collected pre-infection included some clones that later responded, suggesting cross-reactive memory joined. The study found balanced CD4/CD8 in clones contracting day 15 to 85 and a CD4+ lean in later expanders.

Using constant-segment primers, 5'RACE produced TCR alpha and TCR beta cDNA libraries carrying sample barcodes and UMIs. Using its own MiXCR run on the 5' RACE reads, TCRdb lists one record per CDR3 protein. The sample gives fewer than 300,000 distinct CDR3 sequences, approximately 15% of which show up once; 22% is in the top ten. The V gene's germline CDR1 is SGHTA and CDR2 FQGTGA. J lost 1 base, V lost 5 bases, and 12 bases had no gene match. This CDR3 comprises 17 residues. This clonotype was detected a few times. Its antigen is unidentified. The V call is TRBV7-3, the J call TRBJ2-5; 8 bases match TRBD1. Sequencing used PBMCs or a T cell subset sorted from them (not recorded which). This TCR came from a man aged 18 to 29 who had mild COVID-19 (a few samples of this study predate the infection). Cell type and time point are not known. Here the CDR3 reads CASSPLPGQGTQETQYF. The CDR3 bases are TGTGCCAGCAGCCCCCTTCCCGGACAGGGCACCCAAGAGACCCAGTACTTC.